This T cell receptor (beta chain) originates from a study of blood T cell repertoires in COVID-19. Study-wide background: In each case, the material was cDNA or gDNA derived from T cells, B-cell-depleted T cells, or PBMCs.

CDR3 length: 16 residues. Per the germline V gene, CDR1 is KGHDR and CDR2 is SFDVKD. Deletions cut 3 bases from V and 1 base from J, with 13 bases between. Repertoires were generated with immunoSEQ multiplex PCR, while TCRdb's copy carries only in-frame clones and drops some. This table holds 55,000 to 70,000 clones, roughly 77% found once. V and J are TRBV24-1 and TRBJ2-3; D remains unclear. Specimen: peripheral blood. This TCR derives from a man older than 75 with acute or convalescent COVID-19. This CDR3 is CATSDPRIARTDTQYF. CDR3 nucleotide sequence: TGTGCCACCAGTGATCCCAGGATTGCCCGCACAGATACGCAGTATTTT.